These 31 T cell receptor beta chains were sequenced from one sample in a study of blood T cell repertoires in COVID-19. Data came from immunoSEQ multiplex PCR; TCRdb stores just in-frame clones and leaves some out. The sample carries roughly 140,000 clones, under 90% recorded once. Sequenced material: peripheral blood. The source is a human donor in a cohort sampled during active COVID-19.

V gene TRBV5-8 combines with J gene TRBJ2-2, with 7 bases identical to TRBD1. Unmatched junction bases numbered 9, after V lost 5 bases and J lost 2 bases. The CDR3 covers 16 residues. The germline V gene has CDR1 SGHTS and CDR2 YDEGEE. For the CDR3, the DNA is TGTGCCAGCAGTCTTAACCGGGACAGTAACACCGGGGAGCTGTTTTTT. It is translated as CASSLNRDSNTGELFF.

This clone was counted once. The V and J genes are TRBV4-3 and TRBJ2-7; 7 nucleotides align to TRBD1. The ends lost 3 bases at V and 2 bases at J; junction bases unmatched: 1. Per germline, CDR1 LGHNA and CDR2 YSLEER. The CDR3 totals 13 residues. The CDR3, as DNA: TGCGCCAGCAGCCAGGGACAGACCTACGAGCAGTACTTC. This encodes CASSQGQTYEQYF.

The J gene is TRBJ1-4, the V gene TRBV29-1; tentative D call: TRBD1 (5 bases). Germline values: CDR1 SQVTM, CDR2 ANQGSEA. V gave up 5 bases and J gave up 5 bases, with 12 bases separating them. CDR3 length equals 13 residues. In nucleotides, the CDR3 is TGCAGCGTTCGAGCGACAGTAAATGAAAAACTGTTTTTT. Its translation is CSVRATVNEKLFF.

This clone was recorded only once. The chain has TRBV19 and TRBJ2-1; 10 bases are shared with TRBD1. The CDR3 totals 14 residues. Germline trimming cut 3 bases from V and 7 bases from J; bases unmatched to any gene: 3. CDR1 is LNHDA and CDR2 is SQIVND in the germline V gene (reference sequence). The CDR3: CASSMTGQGNEQFF. CDR3 bases: TGTGCCAGTAGTATGACGGGACAGGGGAATGAGCAGTTCTTC.

There are many counts of this clone. The V call is TRBV5-5, the J call TRBJ2-7; 12 bases map to TRBD2. Germline V gene sequence: CDR1 SGHKS, CDR2 YYEKEE (reference sequence). V lost 4 bases to trimming and J lost 2 bases; unmatched junction nucleotides: 10. The CDR3 loop spans 17 amino acids. The CDR3 reads CASSAQGLAGITYEQYF. The CDR3 DNA reads as TGTGCCAGCAGCGCACAAGGACTAGCGGGAATAACCTACGAGCAGTACTTC.

This sequence joins TRBV6-6 and TRBJ2-2; TRBD2 matches 12 bases. The CDR3 sequence is 17 residues long. J gave up 1 base and V 5 bases, and 5 bases lay outside the gene matches. Germline CDR1 and CDR2: MNHNY and SVGAGI (reference sequence). This chain's CDR3 is CASSPTSGGLNTGELFF. As DNA, the CDR3 is TGTGCCAGCAGTCCGACTAGCGGGGGCCTGAACACCGGGGAGCTGTTTTTT.

V is TRBV19 and J is TRBJ2-5; no reliable D call. This CDR3 has 13 amino acids. Trimming left V 6 bases short and J 3 bases short, with 11 bases between. Germline assignment: CDR1 LNHDA and CDR2 SQIVND (reference sequence). CDR3 nucleotide sequence: TGTGCCAGTAGCCAGACTCGGAAAGAGACCCAGTACTTC. This encodes CASSQTRKETQYF.

The chain has TRBV7-6 and TRBJ2-1; TRBD2 agrees at 16 bases. From germline, CDR1 is SGHVS and CDR2 FNYEAQ. This CDR3 contains 20 residues. With 1 base clipped from V and 0 bases from J, the junction kept 6 bases outside the gene matches. The CDR3 sequence: CASSLVGTSGGANSYNEQFF. In nucleotides, the CDR3 is TGTGCCAGCAGCTTAGTTGGGACTAGCGGGGGGGCAAACTCCTACAATGAGCAGTTCTTC. The whole variable domain, filled in from reference TRBV7-6 and TRBJ2-1, reads GAGVSQSPRYKVTKRGQDVALRCDPISGHVSLYWYRQALGQGPEFLTYFNYEAQQDKSGLPNDRFSAERPEGSISTLTIQRTEQRDSAMYRCASSLVGTSGGANSYNEQFFGPGTRLTVL.

V is TRBV19 and J is TRBJ2-5; 9 nucleotides align to TRBD1. After removal of 4 bases from V and 5 bases from J, the junction contained 11 bases not matched to a gene. CDR1 is LNHDA, CDR2 SQIVND, per germline (reference sequence). The CDR3 is made up of 16 amino acids. For the CDR3, the DNA is TGTGCCAGTAGTACAACAGGGGGCGCGGTGAGGGAGACCCAGTACTTC. Amino acids: CASSTTGGAVRETQYF.

This clone was seen more than once but under ten times. The chain combines TRBV5-4 with TRBJ2-3; the match to TRBD2 covers 8 bases. CDR1 and CDR2 (germline): SGHNT, YYREEE (reference sequence). The CDR3 runs to 17 residues. V was pared by 0 bases and J by 2 bases, with 8 bases of the junction left unmatched. The CDR3, as DNA: TGTGCCAGCAGCTTGGGTCCAGCGGGGGCCATCACAGATACGCAGTATTTT. Translated: CASSLGPAGAITDTQYF.

This rearrangement joins TRBV5-4 to TRBJ2-1, with TRBD2 matching 7 bases. After removal of 1 base from V and 2 bases from J, the junction contained 3 bases not matched to a gene. The CDR3 spans 15 residues. CDR1 is SGHNT, CDR2 YYREEE, per germline (reference sequence). This CDR3 reads CASSLKRGPYNEQFF. For the CDR3, the DNA is TGTGCCAGCAGCTTGAAGCGGGGACCCTACAATGAGCAGTTCTTC. Full variable domain (missing parts from reference TRBV5-4 and TRBJ2-1): ETGVTQSPTHLIKTRGQQVTLRCSSQSGHNTVSWYQQALGQGPQFIFQYYREEENGRGNFPPRFSGLQFPNYSSELNVNALELDDSALYLCASSLKRGPYNEQFFGPGTRLTVL.

The rearrangement joins TRBV15 to TRBJ1-4; D not resolved. Germline V CDR1 and CDR2: LNHNV, YYDKDF (reference sequence). Trimming shortened V by 5 bases and J by 4 bases, and 11 bases separated the two germline ends. CDR3 length: 14 amino acids. CDR3 sequence reads: CATSVTAHNEKLFF. CDR3 nucleotides: TGTGCCACCAGCGTTACTGCCCATAATGAAAAACTGTTTTTT.

This chain uses TRBV19 with TRBJ2-3, with TRBD1 as a possible D gene (5 bases). Germline lookup yields CDR1 LNHDA and CDR2 SQIVND (reference sequence). The V end lost 3 bases, the J end lost 2 bases, and 12 bases lay between the germline ends. The CDR3 runs to 15 residues. The CDR3 sequence is CASSIGDSPTDTQYF. The CDR3 coding sequence is TGTGCCAGTAGTATCGGAGACAGTCCCACAGATACGCAGTATTTT.

The sample holds a few counts of this clone. The chain is built from TRBV5-1 and TRBJ1-5; TRBD1 aligns across 7 bases. In germline, CDR1 is SGHRS, CDR2 YFSETQ. Germline trimming cut 4 bases from V and 4 bases from J; bases unmatched to any gene: 5. The CDR3 contains 14 residues. Here the CDR3 DNA reads TGCGCCAGCAGCCCCGGACAGGCTAATCAGCCCCAGCATTTT. The encoded protein is CASSPGQANQPQHF. Together with reference TRBV5-1 and TRBJ1-5, the CDR3 gives the full variable domain: KAGVTQTPRYLIKTRGQQVTLSCSPISGHRSVSWYQQTPGQGLQFLFEYFSETQRNKGNFPGRFSGRQFSNSRSEMNVSTLELGDSALYLCASSPGQANQPQHFGDGTRLSIL.

The gene calls are TRBV7-9 and TRBJ2-5; a possible D gene is TRBD1 (5 bases). This CDR3 is built from 13 residues. Germline CDR1 and CDR2: SEHNR and FQNEAQ (reference sequence). V was cut by 2 bases and J by 10 bases, with 14 bases left in between. The CDR3 spells CASSLRGWGVQYF. CDR3 DNA sequence: TGTGCCAGCAGCTTAAGGGGATGGGGCGTCCAGTACTTC.

This rearrangement joins TRBV6-2 or TRBV6-3 to TRBJ2-7, with D perhaps TRBD2 (7 bases). This CDR3 region has 15 residues. Trimming shortened V by 5 bases and J by 8 bases, and 22 bases separated the two germline ends. Germline V gives CDR1 MNHEY, CDR2 SVGEGT. CDR3 nucleotide sequence: TGTGCCAGCAGTCCCCGGGATTATGCGGGGGCAAAGCAGTACTTC. It yields the protein CASSPRDYAGAKQYF.

V and J are TRBV4-3 and TRBJ1-2, with D possibly TRBD1 on 6 matching bases. The ends were cut back, 0 bases at V and 6 bases at J, with 14 bases in the middle. CDR1 LGHNA and CDR2 YSLEER come from the germline V gene. The CDR3 has 15 residues. The CDR3 loop reads CASSQDWNRVHGYTF. In nucleotides, the CDR3 is TGCGCCAGCAGCCAAGATTGGAACAGGGTCCATGGCTACACCTTC.

CDR3: CATRSGQTGQLTNEKLFF. CDR3 bases: TGTGCCACCAGAAGTGGGCAAACGGGACAGCTAACTAATGAAAAACTGTTTTTT. The gene calls are TRBV15 and TRBJ1-4; 7 bases are shared with TRBD1. The junction had 14 bases not matched to a gene; V was cut back by 6 bases and J by 1 base. CDR3 size: 18 residues. Germline V lookup: CDR1 LNHNV, CDR2 YYDKDF (reference sequence).

The chain has TRBV19 and TRBJ2-7; TRBD1 matches 9 bases. The germline CDR1 and CDR2 sequences are LNHDA and SQIVND (reference sequence). CDR3 length: 14 amino acids. V trimming: 1 base; J trimming: 5 bases; junction bases outside the gene matches: 3. The CDR3 bases are TGTGCCAGTAGTATAGGACAGGGGGAGGACGAGCAGTACTTC. This sequence encodes CASSIGQGEDEQYF. Full variable domain (outside the CDR3, taken from reference TRBV19 and TRBJ2-7): DGGITQSPKYLFRKEGQNVTLSCEQNLNHDAMYWYRQDPGQGLRLIYYSQIVNDFQKGDIAEGYSVSREKKESFPLTVTSAQKNPTAFYLCASSIGQGEDEQYFGPGTRLTVT.

This chain connects TRBV9 to TRBJ2-2, with a possible D match to TRBD2 (5 bases). Germline assignment: CDR1 SGDLS and CDR2 YYNGEE. The CDR3 is 14 residues long. V shed 0 bases and J shed 3 bases, with 6 bases lying between them. The CDR3 nucleotides are TGTGCCAGCAGCGTAGAACTAGACACCGGGGAGCTGTTTTTT. It specifies CASSVELDTGELFF.

The chain uses TRBV5-1 and TRBJ2-7; TRBD2 might be the D (6 bases). The V and J ends lost 3 bases and 2 bases respectively, with 12 bases between them. The CDR3 consists of 14 residues. Germline V gives CDR1 SGHRS, CDR2 YFSETQ. CDR3 loop: CASSSGAGTYEQYF. DNA for the CDR3: TGCGCCAGCAGCTCGGGAGCTGGGACCTACGAGCAGTACTTC.

The chain joins TRBV7-2 to TRBJ2-7; TRBD2 aligns across 8 bases. Germline V CDR1 and CDR2: SGHTA, FQGNSA. The CDR3 has 14 amino acids. V lost 5 bases, J lost 7 bases, and 10 bases stayed unmatched. CDR3 bases: TGTGCCAGCAGCCCGGGAGCGGGGGCAAGAGAGCAGTACTTC. Its protein is CASSPGAGAREQYF. Full variable domain (remainder filled in from reference TRBV7-2 and TRBJ2-7): GAGVSQSPSNKVTEKGKDVELRCDPISGHTALYWYRQSLGQGLEFLIYFQGNSAPDKSGLPSDRFSAERTGGSVSTLTIQRTQQEDSAVYLCASSPGAGAREQYFGPGTRLTVT.

This sequence joins TRBV19 and TRBJ2-1, with TRBD1 identical over 7 bases. The trim removed 6 bases at V and 6 bases at J, leaving 8 bases unmatched. Per the germline V gene, CDR1 is LNHDA and CDR2 is SQIVND (reference sequence). The CDR3 consists of 14 residues. CDR3 sequence reads: CASRPTGSGNEQFF. CDR3 in DNA: TGTGCCAGTAGGCCGACAGGGTCAGGCAATGAGCAGTTCTTC.

J is TRBJ2-3 and V is TRBV2, with 7 bases lining up with TRBD2. Unmatched junction bases numbered 11, after V lost 3 bases and J lost 2 bases. CDR1 and CDR2 (germline): SNHLY, FYNNEI. The CDR3 consists of 17 residues. DNA of the CDR3: TGTGCCAGCAGTGAGGGGAGGGTTACTAGGGACACAGATACGCAGTATTTT. It translates to CASSEGRVTRDTDTQYF.

The chain carries TRBV23-1 and TRBJ2-2; D is ambiguous. TRBV23-1 falls under the ORF class, with uncertain function. The V end was cut by 0 bases, the J end by 1 base, with 6 bases between. The CDR3 contains 15 residues. This CDR3 reads CASSQSSGNTGELFF. CDR3 nucleotides: TGCGCCAGCAGTCAATCGAGTGGGAACACCGGGGAGCTGTTTTTT.

This clone is a singleton in its sample. The chain is built from TRBV28 and TRBJ2-3, with a possible D match to TRBD1 (6 bases). V lost 4 bases and J lost 0, with 11 bases in between. The CDR3 consists of 15 residues. Germline V gives CDR1 MDHEN, CDR2 SYDVKM. The CDR3 protein is CASSSQGYSTDTQYF. The CDR3 nucleotides read TGTGCCAGCAGTTCTCAGGGGTATAGCACAGATACGCAGTATTTT.

The chain links TRBV2 to TRBJ2-2; weak D call: TRBD1 (8 bases). Trimming cost V 7 bases and J 6 bases, with 18 bases left between them. Germline CDR1 reads SNHLY; CDR2 reads FYNNEI. The CDR3 totals 15 residues. The DNA of the CDR3 is TGTGCCAGCAAAGGACAGGGTCTAGCGGCCGGGGAGCTGTTTTTT. It codes for CASKGQGLAAGELFF.

The sample holds a few counts of this clone. The chain links TRBV19 to TRBJ2-7; no definite D call. Germline CDR1 and CDR2: LNHDA and SQIVND (reference sequence). This CDR3 has 16 amino acids. Trimming took off 1 base at V and 5 bases at J, with 18 bases between the two ends. The CDR3 DNA sequence: TGTGCCAGTAGTATAGGTGGATTAACAGTTCGGAACGAGCAGTACTTC. It specifies CASSIGGLTVRNEQYF.

This chain joins TRBV6-2 or TRBV6-3 and TRBJ1-1, with 10 nucleotides matching TRBD1. V lost 6 bases to trimming and J lost 1 base; unmatched junction nucleotides: 5. The CDR3 spans 15 residues. Germline CDR1 and CDR2: MNHEY and SVGEGT. The CDR3 sequence is CASSDRGLRNTEAFF. CDR3 bases: TGTGCCAGCAGCGACAGGGGGCTCAGGAACACTGAAGCTTTCTTT.

The genes are TRBV5-1 and TRBJ2-3; 12 bases fit TRBD2. The CDR3 covers 15 residues. The V and J ends lost 1 base and 4 bases, in that order; junction bases with no gene match: 1. Germline V CDR1 and CDR2: SGHRS, YFSETQ. The CDR3, as DNA: TGCGCCAGCAGCTTGACTAGCGGGGGGCCAGATACGCAGTATTTT. Amino acid sequence: CASSLTSGGPDTQYF.

The CDR3 here is CASSLDRDRVDTQYF. The CDR3 nucleotides read TGCGCCAGCAGCTTGGACCGGGACAGGGTTGATACGCAGTATTTT. The V and J genes are TRBV5-1 and TRBJ2-3, with 9 bases aligning to TRBD1. The germline V gene has CDR1 SGHRS and CDR2 YFSETQ. V was pared by 0 bases and J by 6 bases, with 5 bases of the junction left unmatched. The CDR3 runs to 15 residues.